The 13 T cell receptor beta chains reported below all come from one sample, sequenced in a study of CD8 T cells in ankylosing spondylitis. MiXCR, applied by TCRdb to the 5' RACE reads, yields one record per CDR3 protein. Among 130,000 to 150,000 distinct CDR3 sequences, 7% to 10% were seen once, and the ten largest hold 6% to 8%. The specimen was synovial fluid, either unsorted or a sorted T cell fraction (not recorded which). The source of these receptors is a male donor with ankylosing spondylitis.

This clonotype was detected ten times or more. The genes are TRBV20-1 and TRBJ1-6; 11 bases fit TRBD1. Unmatched junction bases numbered 11, after V lost 1 base and J lost 9 bases. Germline V gene sequence: CDR1 DFQATT, CDR2 SNEGSKA (reference sequence). The CDR3 contains 17 residues. This chain's CDR3 is CSARGVPGQGDSSPLHF. The CDR3 DNA reads TGCAGTGCTAGAGGCGTACCGGGACAGGGGGATAGTTCACCCCTCCACTTT.

Many counts were recorded for this clonotype. The rearrangement uses TRBV6-2 or TRBV6-3 and TRBJ2-7, with a weak D call TRBD1 (5 bases). V lost 8 bases and J 4 bases, leaving 15 bases between the germline ends. Germline loops: CDR1 MNHEY, CDR2 SVGEGT. The CDR3 is 13 residues long. The CDR3 DNA sequence: TGTGCCAGCTCGTGGGGCTACATTTACGAGCAGTACTTC. Encoded protein: CASSWGYIYEQYF.

This rearrangement joins TRBV6-1 to TRBJ2-7, with TRBD1 as a possible D gene (5 bases). With 5 bases removed from V and 6 bases from J, the gap between germline ends came to 17 bases. From germline, CDR1 is MNHNS and CDR2 SASEGT. CDR3 length equals 14 residues. This CDR3 is CASSRTSTSSEQYF. The CDR3 nucleotides are TGTGCCAGCAGTAGGACATCCACCTCTTCCGAGCAGTACTTC.

This clonotype has a handful of counts. The rearrangement uses TRBV18 and TRBJ1-1; tentatively, D is TRBD1 (6 bases). CDR1 KGHSH and CDR2 LQKENI come from the germline V gene. V shed 3 bases and J shed 1 base, with 12 bases lying between them. The length of the CDR3 is 15 residues. The CDR3: CASSPTGWGNTEAFF. CDR3 sequence (DNA): TGTGCCAGCTCACCTACAGGGTGGGGGAACACTGAAGCTTTCTTT.

The DNA for the CDR3 is TGCAGTGCTAGATGGGCTAATGGGGCAGATACGCAGTATTTT. Amino acid sequence: CSARWANGADTQYF. The gene calls are TRBV20-1 and TRBJ2-3, with D uncertain. The CDR3 extends over 14 amino acids. The V end was cut by 2 bases, the J end by 4 bases, with 13 bases between. Germline V CDR1 and CDR2: DFQATT, SNEGSKA (reference sequence).

This clonotype was detected ten times or more. This chain links TRBV27 with TRBJ2-3; no firm D call. Trimming took off 3 bases at V and 3 bases at J, with 19 bases between the two ends. The CDR3 sequence is 17 residues long. Germline assignment: CDR1 MNHEY and CDR2 SMNVEV (reference sequence). The CDR3 DNA reads as TGTGCCAGCAGTTTTCGCGCCCACTCTGGGCCTACAGATACGCAGTATTTT. Translated, it gives CASSFRAHSGPTDTQYF.

This clonotype showed up many times. Written as DNA, the CDR3 is TGTGCCAGCGCTAACAGGTACTCCCGTGATTTATACAATGAGCAGTTCTTC. Translated, it gives CASANRYSRDLYNEQFF. The chain uses TRBV27 and TRBJ2-1; possibly TRBD1 for D (5 bases). Trimming removed 8 bases at V and 4 bases at J, with 24 bases between. Looked up from germline, CDR1 is MNHEY and CDR2 is SMNVEV (reference sequence). The CDR3 loop spans 17 amino acids.

This clonotype was recorded many times. CDR3 sequence reads: CASSRDRGLIEAFF. The CDR3 DNA reads TGCGCCAGCAGCAGGGACAGGGGCCTGATTGAAGCTTTCTTT. The chain carries TRBV5-1 and TRBJ1-1; TRBD1 matches 10 bases. This CDR3 has 14 amino acids. The V gene end was trimmed by 4 bases and the J gene end by 7 bases; junction bases not matched to a gene: 7. Germline CDR1 SGHRS, CDR2 YFSETQ.

The V call is TRBV6-5, the J call TRBJ2-3, with unresolved D. Germline values: CDR1 MNHEY, CDR2 SVGAGI. Trimming left V 3 bases short and J 6 bases short, with 13 bases between. The CDR3 has 14 residues. CDR3 region: CASSYGRPTDTQYF. The CDR3 nucleotides are TGTGCCAGCAGTTATGGCAGACCTACGGATACGCAGTATTTT.

The chain uses TRBV7-2 and TRBJ2-7; the D is unclear. Between the trimmed V and J ends, which lost 2 bases and 1 base, there was a span of 9 bases. Germline assignment: CDR1 SGHTA and CDR2 FQGNSA. This CDR3 is built from 14 residues. The CDR3 bases are TGTGCCAGCAGCTTATGGTCGAATTCCTACGAGCAGTACTTC. It codes for CASSLWSNSYEQYF. Full variable domain (missing parts from reference TRBV7-2 and TRBJ2-7): GAGVSQSPSNKVTEKGKDVELRCDPISGHTALYWYRQSLGQGLEFLIYFQGNSAPDKSGLPSDRFSAERTGGSVSTLTIQRTQQEDSAVYLCASSLWSNSYEQYFGPGTRLTVT.

Only a few counts were recorded for this clonotype. The chain uses TRBV28 and TRBJ1-4; the match to TRBD1 covers 7 bases. Germline V gives CDR1 MDHEN, CDR2 SYDVKM. This CDR3 comprises 14 residues. V lost 5 bases to trimming and J lost 8 bases; unmatched junction nucleotides: 8. As DNA, the CDR3 is TGTGCCAGCAGTATAACAGGGGCTGACGAAAAACTGTTTTTT. This encodes CASSITGADEKLFF.

The chain carries TRBV20-1 and TRBJ2-7; 12 nucleotides match TRBD2. V lost 8 bases to trimming and J lost 7 bases; unmatched junction nucleotides: 15. This CDR3 spans 15 amino acids. CDR1 DFQATT and CDR2 SNEGSKA come from the germline V gene (reference sequence). CDR3 DNA: TGCAGTATTACAAAAGGACTAGCGGGAACAAGGGAGCAGTACTTC. Encoded protein: CSITKGLAGTREQYF.

This clonotype was seen a handful of times. The J gene is TRBJ2-1, the V gene TRBV19; TRBD2 aligns across 7 bases. The CDR3 sequence is 12 residues long. The V gene end was trimmed by 4 bases and the J gene end by 10 bases; junction bases not matched to a gene: 4. CDR1 and CDR2 from the germline V gene are LNHDA and SQIVND (reference sequence). Here the CDR3 reads CASSKDSGEQFF. The DNA of the CDR3 is TGTGCCAGTAGTAAGGATAGCGGGGAGCAGTTCTTC. The full variable domain, in which reference TRBV19 and TRBJ2-1 provide the parts outside the CDR3, is DGGITQSPKYLFRKEGQNVTLSCEQNLNHDAMYWYRQDPGQGLRLIYYSQIVNDFQKGDIAEGYSVSREKKESFPLTVTSAQKNPTAFYLCASSKDSGEQFFGPGTRLTVL.